This T cell receptor (beta chain) stems from a study of blood T cell repertoires in COVID-19. Study background: Researchers got acute and convalescent COVID-19 samples from the United States, Italy and Spain.

In the original analysis: Scientists estimated how many nucleated cells there were by amplifying reference gene primers. Produced via immunoSEQ multiplex PCR; TCRdb's table is partial and in-frame only. V, J and clone size were drawn from that table, and D and trimming were deduced from the DNA. The repertoire has about 190,000 clones, over 80% of them found once; the top ten carry under 7.5%. The CDR3 is 12 residues long. The germline V gene has CDR1 MNHNY and CDR2 SVGAGI (reference sequence). Trimming shortened V by 11 bases and J by 6 bases, and 13 bases separated the two germline ends. Sequencing was done on a sample of peripheral blood. This receptor was taken from a woman aged 35 to 49 with acute or convalescent COVID-19. The chain combines TRBV6-6 with TRBJ2-2; possibly TRBD2 for D (7 bases). CDR3 region: CASLGGAGELFF. The CDR3 DNA is TGTGCCTCCTTAGGGGGGGCCGGGGAGCTGTTTTTT.